This T cell receptor beta chain was captured by sequencing in a study of cytotoxic CD8 clonotypes in ibrutinib-treated CLL (dated by TCRdb to about 2021). Regarding the complete study: The cohort had about a dozen relapsed/refractory and 15 treatment-naive patients; some 17 were IGHV unmutated. All remission and progressive disease samples were collected while patients were still receiving ibrutinib. An average of 255,043 productive templates and 94,082 productive rearrangements was obtained per sample. Cryopreserved peripheral blood mononuclear cells were obtained prior to treatment, at the time of response, and at either disease progression or sustained remission. Of the 90 or so people in the trial, 26 had longitudinal samples available. The response samples were drawn at a median of approximately 12 months into treatment, with a range of roughly 6 to 36 months. Partial responses were observed in around 25 patients and complete responses in 2; after a median follow-up of 68 months, remission was maintained in approximately 14 patients and progression was observed in 12.

On a MiSeq, deep resolution sequencing aimed for a depth between 1 in 1 million and 1 in 200,000 T cells, with each clonotype covered 10x on average. The immunoSEQ hsTCRB Kit was used to generate the TCR beta libraries. Concerning the study's data processing: Data were analyzed with ImmunoSEQ Data Assistant and ImmunoSEQ Analyzer, with V, D and J genes assigned per IMGT definitions. Clonality, which ranges from 0 to 1, was calculated as one minus the normalized Shannon entropy of productive rearrangement frequencies. Public clonotype analysis was restricted to overrepresented clonotypes comprising at least 0.05% of each patient's repertoire. Repertoires from approximately 13 age-matched healthy donors in immuneACCESS were used as clonality controls. As stored in TCRdb, this immuneACCESS dataset retains in-frame rearrangements with V and J assigned. A fraction of the clones does not appear; measured against another copy, unresolved V genes explain less than half of the discrepancy, and the remainder lacks a known reason. V, J and clone size are taken as reported in that table, and D and trimming were inferred from the DNA itself. Counted in this sample were some 65,000 clones; roughly 57% of them appeared once. The ten top clones hold under 15% of the sample.

In this sample, this clone turned up a few times. What antigen it recognizes has not been identified. No qualities accompany the bases; no much larger clone lies one base away. CDR1 and CDR2 are read off the germline V gene (reference sequence) as SEHNR and FQNEAQ. The junction carries 4 bases between V and J, which are trimmed by 11 bases and 0 bases respectively. CDR3 length: 10 amino acids, cysteine to phenylalanine. Only the CDR3 DNA is retained, 30 bases long and in frame from the first base. Paper-wide results and their limitations: Sampling times were not matched between sustained-remission and progressing patients, and lymph node repertoires were not studied. Baseline clonality exceeded that of age-matched healthy donors and correlated strongly with circulating CD8+ T-cell counts. An increase in clonality was observed at ibrutinib response, with clonality remaining stable during sustained remission and falling back toward baseline at progression. Public clonotypes were rare and either contracted or stayed stable during treatment, and the rise in clonality at ibrutinib response reflected the expansion of private clonotypes.

The time point label of this sample denotes: about twelve months on ibrutinib. For TCR beta library preparation, roughly 2 micrograms of genomic DNA were extracted from the cryopreserved PBMCs. Longitudinal blood samples from CLL patients on ibrutinib monotherapy underwent high-throughput TCR beta sequencing. The patients took part in an open-label, single-center phase 2 trial of ibrutinib monotherapy. The chain uses TRBV7-9 and TRBJ1-1; the D gene lacks a confident call. The sample was PBMCs, taken after 12 months of ibrutinib treatment. This sequence originates from a human donor with chronic lymphocytic leukemia. The encoded CDR3 is CAVMNTEAFF. Read as DNA, the sequence is TGTGCCGTCATGAACACTGAAGCTTTCTTT.